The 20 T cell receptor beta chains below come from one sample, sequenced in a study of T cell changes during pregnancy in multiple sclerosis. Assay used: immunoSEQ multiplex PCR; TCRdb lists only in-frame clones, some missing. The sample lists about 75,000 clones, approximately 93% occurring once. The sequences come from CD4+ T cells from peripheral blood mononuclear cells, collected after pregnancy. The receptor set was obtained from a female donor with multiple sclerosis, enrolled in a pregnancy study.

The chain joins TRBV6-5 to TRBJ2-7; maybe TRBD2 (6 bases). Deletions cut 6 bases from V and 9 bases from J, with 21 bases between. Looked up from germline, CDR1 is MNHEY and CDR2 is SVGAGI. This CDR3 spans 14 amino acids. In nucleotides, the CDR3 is TGTGCCAGCAGCTCCCTTGCCGGGGCCGGGGGGCAGTACTTC. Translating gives CASSSLAGAGGQYF.

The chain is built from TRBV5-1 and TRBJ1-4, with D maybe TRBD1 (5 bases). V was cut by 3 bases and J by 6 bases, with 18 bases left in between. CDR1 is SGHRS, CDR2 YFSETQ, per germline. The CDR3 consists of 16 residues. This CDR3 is CASSSFGGTGDEKLFF. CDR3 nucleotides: TGCGCCAGCAGCTCGTTTGGTGGAACGGGGGATGAAAAACTGTTTTTT.

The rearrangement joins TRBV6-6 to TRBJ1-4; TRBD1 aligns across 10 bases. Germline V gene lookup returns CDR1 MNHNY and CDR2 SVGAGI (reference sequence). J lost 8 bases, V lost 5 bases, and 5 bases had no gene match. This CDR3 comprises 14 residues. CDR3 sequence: CASSKDRGEEKLFF. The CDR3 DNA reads TGTGCCAGCAGTAAGGACAGGGGGGAGGAAAAACTGTTTTTT.

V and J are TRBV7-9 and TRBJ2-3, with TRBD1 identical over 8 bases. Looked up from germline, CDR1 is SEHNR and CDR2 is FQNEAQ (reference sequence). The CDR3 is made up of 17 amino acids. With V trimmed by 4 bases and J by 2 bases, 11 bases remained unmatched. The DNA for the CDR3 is TGTGCCAGCAGCTCAACCTTGGACAGGGCATACACAGATACGCAGTATTTT. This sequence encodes CASSSTLDRAYTDTQYF. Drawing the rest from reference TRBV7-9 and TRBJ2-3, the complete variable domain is DTGVSQNPRHKITKRGQNVTFRCDPISEHNRLYWYRQTLGQGPEFLTYFQNEAQLEKSRLLSDRFSAERPKGSFSTLEIQRTEQGDSAMYLCASSSTLDRAYTDTQYFGPGTRLTVL.

CDR3 sequence (DNA): TGTGCCAGCAGTTTATCACTAGCGGGACCCTACGAGCAGTACTTC. Translated, it gives CASSLSLAGPYEQYF. This chain uses TRBV27 with TRBJ2-7; 10 nucleotides line up with TRBD2. Germline V gives CDR1 MNHEY, CDR2 SMNVEV (reference sequence). This CDR3 contains 15 residues. V lost 0 bases, J lost 2 bases, and 1 base stayed unmatched.

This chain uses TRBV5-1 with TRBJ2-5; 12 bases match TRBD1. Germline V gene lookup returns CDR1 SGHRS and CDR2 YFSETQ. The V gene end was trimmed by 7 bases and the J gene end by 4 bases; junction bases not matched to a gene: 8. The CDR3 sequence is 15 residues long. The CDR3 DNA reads TGCGCCAGCTTAACCGGGACAGGGGGCGCAGAGACCCAGTACTTC. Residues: CASLTGTGGAETQYF.

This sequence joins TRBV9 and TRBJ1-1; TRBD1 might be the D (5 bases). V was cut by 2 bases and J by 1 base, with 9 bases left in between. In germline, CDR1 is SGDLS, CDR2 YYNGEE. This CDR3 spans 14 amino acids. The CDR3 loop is CASSVRQSNTEAFF. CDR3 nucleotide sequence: TGTGCCAGCAGCGTCCGACAGTCGAACACTGAAGCTTTCTTT.

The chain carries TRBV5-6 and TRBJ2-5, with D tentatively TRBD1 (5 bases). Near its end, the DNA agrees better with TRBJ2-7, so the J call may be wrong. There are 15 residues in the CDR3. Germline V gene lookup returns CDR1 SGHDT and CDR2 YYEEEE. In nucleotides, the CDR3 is TGTGCCAGCAGCCCTTGGACAAGGGCAACCTACGAGCAGTACTTC. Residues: CASSPWTRATYEQYF.

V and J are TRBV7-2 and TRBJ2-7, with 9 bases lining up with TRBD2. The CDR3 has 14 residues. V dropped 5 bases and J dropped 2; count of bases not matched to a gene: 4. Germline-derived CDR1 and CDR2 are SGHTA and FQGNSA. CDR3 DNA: TGTGCCAGCAGCGGTCTAGCGGGAACCTACGAGCAGTACTTC. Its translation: CASSGLAGTYEQYF.

CDR3 amino acids: CASMGQGIGYTF. The CDR3 DNA reads as TGTGCCAGCATGGGGCAGGGGATCGGCTACACCTTC. The rearrangement links TRBV2 to TRBJ1-2; D is perhaps TRBD1 (6 bases). CDR3 length equals 12 residues. The V and J ends lost 7 bases and 8 bases respectively, with 14 bases between them. Germline CDR1 is SNHLY and CDR2 is FYNNEI.

The CDR3 DNA sequence: TGTGCCAGCAGCCATGACAGAGTTGAAGCTTTCTTT. The encoded protein is CASSHDRVEAFF. This sequence joins TRBV11-1 and TRBJ1-1; TRBD1 is a possible D gene (5 bases). CDR3 length: 12 amino acids. Trimming removed 5 bases at V and 7 bases at J, with 11 bases between. Germline assignment: CDR1 SGHAT and CDR2 FQDESV (reference sequence).

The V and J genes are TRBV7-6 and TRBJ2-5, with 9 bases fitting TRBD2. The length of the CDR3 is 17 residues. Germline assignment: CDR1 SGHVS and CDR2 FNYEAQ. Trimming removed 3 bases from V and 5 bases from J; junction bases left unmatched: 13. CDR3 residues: CASSFAGREGPLETQYF. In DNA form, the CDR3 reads TGTGCCAGCAGCTTTGCCGGGCGGGAGGGCCCTTTGGAGACCCAGTACTTC.

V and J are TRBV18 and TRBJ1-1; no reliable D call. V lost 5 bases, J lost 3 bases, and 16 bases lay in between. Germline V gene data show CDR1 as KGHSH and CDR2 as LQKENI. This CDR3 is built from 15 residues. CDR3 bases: TGTGCCAGCTCAGCCACGGGGTCCCGAGACACTGAAGCTTTCTTT. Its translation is CASSATGSRDTEAFF. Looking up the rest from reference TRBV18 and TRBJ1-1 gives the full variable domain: NAGVMQNPRHLVRRRGQEARLRCSPMKGHSHVYWYRQLPEEGLKFMVYLQKENIIDESGMPKERFSAEFPKEGPSILRIQQVVRGDSAAYFCASSATGSRDTEAFFGQGTRLTVV.

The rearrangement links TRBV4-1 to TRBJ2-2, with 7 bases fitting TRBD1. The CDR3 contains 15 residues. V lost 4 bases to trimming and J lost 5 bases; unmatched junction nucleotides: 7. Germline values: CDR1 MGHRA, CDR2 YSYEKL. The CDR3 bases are TGCGCCAGCAGCCGACCGACAGGGCGGACCGGGGAGCTGTTTTTT. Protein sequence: CASSRPTGRTGELFF.

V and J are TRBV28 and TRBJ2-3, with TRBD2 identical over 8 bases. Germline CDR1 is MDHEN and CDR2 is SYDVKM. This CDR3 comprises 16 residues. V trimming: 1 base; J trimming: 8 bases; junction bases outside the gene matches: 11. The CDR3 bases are TGTGCCAGCAGTTTATCGAGCGGGAGTGTGAGGACTACGCAGTATTTT. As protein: CASSLSSGSVRTTQYF.

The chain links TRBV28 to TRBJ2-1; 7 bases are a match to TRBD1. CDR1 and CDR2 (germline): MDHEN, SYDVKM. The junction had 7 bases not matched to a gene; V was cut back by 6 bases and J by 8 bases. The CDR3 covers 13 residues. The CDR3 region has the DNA TGTGCCAGCAGCTCGACAGGGCGGGATGAGCAGTTCTTC. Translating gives CASSSTGRDEQFF.

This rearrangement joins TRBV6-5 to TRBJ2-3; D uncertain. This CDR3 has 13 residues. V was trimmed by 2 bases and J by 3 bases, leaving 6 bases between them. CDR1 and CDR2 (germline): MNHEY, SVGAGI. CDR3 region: CASSYGPTDTQYF. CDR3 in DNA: TGTGCCAGCAGTTACGGCCCAACAGATACGCAGTATTTT.

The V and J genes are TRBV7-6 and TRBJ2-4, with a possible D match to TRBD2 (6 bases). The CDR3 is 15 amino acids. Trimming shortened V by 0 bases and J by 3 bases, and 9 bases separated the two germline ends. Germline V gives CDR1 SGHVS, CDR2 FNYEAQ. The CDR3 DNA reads TGTGCCAGCAGCTTAGCGGGGGGTGACAAAAACATTCAGTACTTC. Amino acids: CASSLAGGDKNIQYF.

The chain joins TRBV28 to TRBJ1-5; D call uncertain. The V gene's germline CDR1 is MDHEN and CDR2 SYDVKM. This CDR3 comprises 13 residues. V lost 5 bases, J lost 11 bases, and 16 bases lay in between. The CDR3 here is CASSATRVLSQHF. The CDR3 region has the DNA TGTGCCAGCAGTGCTACACGGGTTCTGTCCCAGCATTTT.

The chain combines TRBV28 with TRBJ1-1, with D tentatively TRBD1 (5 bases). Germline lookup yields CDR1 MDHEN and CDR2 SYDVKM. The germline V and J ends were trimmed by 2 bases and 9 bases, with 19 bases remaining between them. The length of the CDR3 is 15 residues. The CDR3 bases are TGTGCCAGCAGTTTACCTACAGCTGGGGGGGTGAAAGCTTTCTTT. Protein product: CASSLPTAGGVKAFF.